This T cell receptor beta chain is drawn from a study of T cells after yellow fever vaccination. One entry per CDR3 protein results from TCRdb running MiXCR on the 5' RACE reads. The sample includes 200,000 to 250,000 distinct CDR3 sequences, about 7% of them seen just once. The CDR3 is made up of 15 amino acids. Trimming took off 7 bases at V and 0 bases at J, with 16 bases between the two ends. Germline V CDR1 and CDR2: LNHDA, SQIVND (reference sequence). This chain links TRBV19 with TRBJ2-7; D is perhaps TRBD1 or TRBD2 (5 bases each). Here the sequenced sample was CD4+ T cells sorted from PBMCs, taken 15 days after the yellow fever booster vaccination. The origin of this receptor is a man between 25 and 39 years old who received the YFV17D yellow fever vaccine. CDR3 sequence reads: CASTTGTGSSYEQYF. The DNA of the CDR3 is TGTGCCAGTACCACCGGGACGGGGAGCTCCTACGAGCAGTACTTC.